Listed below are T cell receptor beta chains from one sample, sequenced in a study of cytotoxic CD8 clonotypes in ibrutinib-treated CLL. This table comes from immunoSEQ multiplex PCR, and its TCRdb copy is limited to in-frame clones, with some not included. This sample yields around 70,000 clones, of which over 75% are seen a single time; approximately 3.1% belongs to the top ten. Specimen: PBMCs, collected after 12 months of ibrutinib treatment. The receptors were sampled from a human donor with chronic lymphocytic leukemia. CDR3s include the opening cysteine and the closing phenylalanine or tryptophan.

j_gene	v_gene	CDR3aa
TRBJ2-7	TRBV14	CASSPAGSGEQYF
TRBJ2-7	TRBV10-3	CAINPGDRDYEQYF
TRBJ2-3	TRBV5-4	CASSSDRGLAAASTDTQYF
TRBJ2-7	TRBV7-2	CASSPTDRDEQYF
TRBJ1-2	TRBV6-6	CASSRDIWTDGYTF
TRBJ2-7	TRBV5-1	CASSGGGLGTSHYEQYF
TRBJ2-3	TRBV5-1	CASSFSGKSTDTQYF
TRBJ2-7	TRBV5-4	CASSPGTLSSYEQYF
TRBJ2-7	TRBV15	CATSARDQRYEQYF
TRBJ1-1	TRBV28	CASSFFPSGNTEAFF
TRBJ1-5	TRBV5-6	CASSLRQYNQPQHF
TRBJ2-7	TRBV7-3	CASSAYAGEQYF
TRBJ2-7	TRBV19	CASSIVRTGFYEQYF
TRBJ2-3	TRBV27	CASQRGDTQYF
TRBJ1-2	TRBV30	CAWSDSGPNYTF
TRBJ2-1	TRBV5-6	CASSATGTSGFPYNEQFF
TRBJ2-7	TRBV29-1	CSVVLAGGTYEQYF
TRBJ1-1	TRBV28	CASLQGGMNTEAFF
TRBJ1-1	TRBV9	CASSAPGGHRLGEAFF
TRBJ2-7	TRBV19	CASSIVTTGNYEQYF
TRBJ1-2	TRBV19	CASSTNQIGGKYGYTF
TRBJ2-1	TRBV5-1	CASSPDGRESNEQFF
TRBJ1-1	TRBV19	CASSIAGSEMNTEAFF
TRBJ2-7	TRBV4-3	CASSQDGVWSLFSEQYF
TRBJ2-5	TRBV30	CAWSIGETQYF
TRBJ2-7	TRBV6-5	CARENRGHEQYF
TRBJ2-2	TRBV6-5	CVTTSPGELFF
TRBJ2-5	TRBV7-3	CASSRLAGTVETQYF
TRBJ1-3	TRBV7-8	CASRWRGQGDSGNTIYF
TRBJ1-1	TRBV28	CASKPTGSKSREAFF
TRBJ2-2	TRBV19	CASRAARQGSTGELFF
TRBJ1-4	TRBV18	CASSPRVTGGATNEKLFF
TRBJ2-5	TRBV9	CASSGGLAGGPRETQYF
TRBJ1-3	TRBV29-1	CSVLDSGNTIYF
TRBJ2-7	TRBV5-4	CASSEGYSYEQYF
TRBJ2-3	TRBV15	CATSRLAGTDTQYF
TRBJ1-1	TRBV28	CASSPSGAVAEITEAFF
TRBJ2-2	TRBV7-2	CASSLGGGRGSGELFF
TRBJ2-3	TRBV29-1	CSVPTPTDTQYF
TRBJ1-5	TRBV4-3	CASSPRAGRGNQPQHF
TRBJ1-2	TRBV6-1	CAIDRSQGNYGYTF